This T cell receptor (beta chain) stems from a study of technical replicates of blood from a few donors. TCRdb's copy holds only in-frame clones and misses some; the assay was immunoSEQ multiplex PCR. This sample yields fewer than 85,000 clones, of which around 90% are seen a single time; around 0.37% belongs to the top ten. This CDR3 has 16 amino acids. Looked up from germline, CDR1 is SGHTS and CDR2 is YDEGEE. V was clipped by 0 bases and J by 1 base, with 12 bases between them. Input material: T cells isolated from PBMCs. This clonotype was obtained from a human donor in good health. The V gene is TRBV5-8, the J gene TRBJ2-3; tentative D call: TRBD1 (6 bases). The CDR3 spells CASSLAQGIGTDTQYF. CDR3 bases: TGTGCCAGCAGCTTGGCCCAGGGGATCGGCACAGATACGCAGTATTTT.